This T cell receptor beta chain was observed in a study of shared clonotypes between healthy human individuals. Broader study findings: For sorted subsets, rarefaction showed incomplete sequencing despite large depth.

The V gene's germline CDR1 is SGHRS and CDR2 YFSETQ. V lost 4 bases and J lost 4; bases outside the gene matches: 10. The CDR3 has 15 residues. For this clone: Its specificity is not known.

Approximately 200 ng DNA, 30,000 or so T cell genomes, went into each sorted-subset replicate PCR. The protocol was immunoSEQ multiplex PCR, while the TCRdb copy is restricted to in-frame clones and leaves out a portion. Of roughly 2.5 million clones in the sample, 85% to 95% are singletons; the top ten hold over 0.12%. The material sequenced was naive CD4+ T cells sorted from blood. Documented subset: CD45RA+ positively selected. The chain couples TRBV5-1 to TRBJ2-5, with 7 nucleotides matching TRBD2. This sequence originates from a man between 18 and 35 years old in good health. The CDR3 loop is CASSPLGGNGETQYF. The DNA for the CDR3 is TGCGCCAGCAGCCCACTGGGGGGGAACGGAGAGACCCAGTACTTC.